The 14 T cell receptor beta chains below all came from one sample that was sequenced in a study of CD8 T cells in Susac syndrome (dated by TCRdb to the late 2010s). Libraries came from the immunoSEQ multiplex PCR assay. RNA was extracted using the RNeasy kit, and about 0.45 to 1 ug of the RNA was reverse transcribed with random hexamers. TCRdb reanalyzed the raw reads on its own, using fastp at Q25 for trimming and MiXCR for clone calling, and kept in-frame beta chains. Each CDR3 protein gets just one entry, which takes the most common genes and DNA from the rows behind it. The sample table holds about 69,000 distinct CDR3 sequences, of which approximately 95% were seen once. The ten largest clonotypes hold 0.2% to 0.25% of the sample. The sequencing input was CD8+ T cells from PBMCs. These receptors were taken from a human donor in good health.

The chain carries TRBV7-9 and TRBJ1-2, with D possibly TRBD1 on 6 matching bases. Trimming took off 4 bases at V and 3 bases at J, with 21 bases between the two ends. In germline, CDR1 is SEHNR, CDR2 FQNEAQ (reference sequence). This CDR3 is 17 amino acids long. Here the CDR3 reads CASSSPLTGFGDYGYTF. Written as DNA, the CDR3 is TGTGCCAGCAGCTCGCCGCTCACAGGGTTCGGGGACTATGGCTACACCTTC. The full variable domain, in which reference TRBV7-9 and TRBJ1-2 provide the parts outside the CDR3, is DTGVSQNPRHKITKRGQNVTFRCDPISEHNRLYWYRQTLGQGPEFLTYFQNEAQLEKSRLLSDRFSAERPKGSFSTLEIQRTEQGDSAMYLCASSSPLTGFGDYGYTFGSGTRLTVV.

The gene calls are TRBV7-3 and TRBJ2-3; perhaps TRBD2 as D (5 bases). The germline gives CDR1 SGHTA, CDR2 FQGTGA. The V end lost 5 bases, the J end lost 0 bases, and 15 bases lay between the germline ends. The CDR3 is 16 amino acids. CDR3 protein: CASSQDGVPSTDTQYF. In DNA, the CDR3 is TGTGCCAGCAGCCAGGACGGGGTCCCTAGCACAGATACGCAGTATTTT.

The gene calls are TRBV19 and TRBJ1-5, with a possible D match to TRBD1 (5 bases). Germline loops: CDR1 LNHDA, CDR2 SQIVND (reference sequence). The CDR3 extends over 12 amino acids. V was clipped by 4 bases and J by 7 bases, with 8 bases between them. The CDR3 nucleotides are TGTGCCAGTAGTACGGACATCCAGCCCCAGCATTTT. Translation gives CASSTDIQPQHF. Combining the CDR3 with reference TRBV19 and TRBJ1-5 gives the whole variable domain DGGITQSPKYLFRKEGQNVTLSCEQNLNHDAMYWYRQDPGQGLRLIYYSQIVNDFQKGDIAEGYSVSREKKESFPLTVTSAQKNPTAFYLCASSTDIQPQHFGDGTRLSIL.

In this sample, this clonotype turned up once. The J gene is TRBJ2-3, the V gene TRBV23-1, with TRBD1 matching 9 bases. TRBV23-1 is labeled an ORF, and its function is uncertain. This CDR3 contains 17 residues. V shed 3 bases, J shed 2 bases, and the junction held 9 bases outside the gene matches. The CDR3 DNA reads as TGCGCCAGCAGTCATTATGACCGGGACAGGGACACAGATACGCAGTATTTT. It is translated as CASSHYDRDRDTDTQYF.

The gene calls are TRBV4-2 and TRBJ1-2; no definite D call. The CDR3 runs 16 residues. Germline CDR1 is LGHNA and CDR2 is YNFKEQ. Trimming stripped 0 bases from V and 3 bases from J, with 14 bases between. Here the CDR3 reads CASSQDLGVNDYGYTF. The CDR3 DNA follows: TGTGCCAGCAGCCAAGATCTCGGGGTGAATGACTATGGCTACACCTTC.

The V gene is TRBV7-2, the J gene TRBJ2-1; the D gene is possibly TRBD1 (6 bases). The CDR3 length is 16 residues. Germline V gives CDR1 SGHTA, CDR2 FQGNSA. V was cut by 5 bases and J by 0 bases, with 14 bases left in between. The CDR3 loop reads CASSVTGLGSYNEQFF. CDR3 DNA sequence: TGTGCCAGCAGCGTAACAGGGCTTGGCTCCTACAATGAGCAGTTCTTC.

The genes are TRBV4-1 and TRBJ2-7, with D possibly matching TRBD1 (5 bases). The CDR3 is made up of 14 amino acids. In germline, CDR1 is MGHRA, CDR2 YSYEKL. V lost 1 base and J lost 2, with 9 bases in between. The CDR3 coding sequence is TGCGCCAGCAGCCAAGGGCAGGGAACCTACGAGCAGTACTTC. This codes for CASSQGQGTYEQYF.

The chain links TRBV7-8 to TRBJ1-5, with D tentatively TRBD1 (5 bases). Germline CDR1 is SGHVS and CDR2 is FQNEAQ. The V end lost 0 bases, the J end lost 0 bases, and 12 bases lay between the germline ends. The CDR3 length is 17 residues. Here the CDR3 reads CASSLAVGGSSNQPQHF. CDR3 DNA: TGTGCCAGCAGCTTAGCTGTGGGGGGATCTAGCAATCAGCCCCAGCATTTT.

The chain uses TRBV24-1 and TRBJ2-2, with no clear D. The CDR3 is 13 amino acids. Germline values: CDR1 KGHDR, CDR2 SFDVKD. V shed 5 bases and J shed 6 bases, with 9 bases lying between them. For the CDR3, the DNA is TGTGCCACCAGTGGCCATATACCCGGGGAGCTGTTTTTT. As protein: CATSGHIPGELFF.

The rearrangement uses TRBV6-6 and TRBJ2-3; no firm D call. Germline CDR1 MNHNY, CDR2 SVGAGI (reference sequence). This CDR3 comprises 14 residues. V lost 2 bases, J lost 1 base, and 7 bases lay in between. The chain's CDR3 is CASSYQIGTDTQYF. CDR3 DNA sequence: TGTGCCAGCAGTTACCAAATTGGCACAGATACGCAGTATTTT.

The chain combines TRBV6-5 with TRBJ1-1; D remains unclear. Trimming took off 6 bases at V and 0 bases at J, with 11 bases between the two ends. The germline V gene has CDR1 MNHEY and CDR2 SVGAGI. The CDR3 sequence is 14 residues long. The CDR3 nucleotides read TGTGCCAGCAGACCCGACCTTATGAACACTGAAGCTTTCTTT. Amino acid sequence: CASRPDLMNTEAFF.

The chain recombines TRBV4-1 with TRBJ2-7; the match to TRBD2 covers 8 bases. J was trimmed by 0 bases and V by 5 bases; bases with no gene match: 9. This CDR3 comprises 16 residues. Germline CDR1 reads MGHRA; CDR2 reads YSYEKL. CDR3: CASSVIAGMSSYEQYF. The CDR3 bases are TGCGCCAGCAGCGTGATAGCGGGGATGAGCTCCTACGAGCAGTACTTC.

The J gene is TRBJ2-1, the V gene TRBV29-1; the match to TRBD1 covers 8 bases. This CDR3 contains 14 residues. V trimming: 2 bases; J trimming: 8 bases; junction bases outside the gene matches: 8. CDR1 is SQVTM and CDR2 is ANQGSEA in the germline V gene. This chain's CDR3 is CSVEWAGGIDEQFF. DNA for the CDR3: TGCAGCGTTGAATGGGCAGGGGGCATCGATGAGCAGTTCTTC.

This chain uses TRBV24-1 with TRBJ2-2; a possible D gene is TRBD1 (6 bases). Looked up from germline, CDR1 is KGHDR and CDR2 is SFDVKD. The CDR3 loop spans 15 amino acids. V gave up 8 bases and J gave up 2 bases, with 14 bases separating them. This CDR3 is CATTPGTSNTGELFF. In DNA, the CDR3 is TGTGCCACCACTCCCGGGACAAGCAACACCGGGGAGCTGTTTTTT.